One sample yielded the 23 T cell receptor beta chains listed below, sequenced in a study of PD-1 blockade in classical Hodgkin lymphoma. Time point noted: cycle 4 day 1 (C4D1), after 6 weeks of nivolumab. Following autologous stem cell transplantation, relapse occurred in every patient, and exposure to brentuximab vedotin varied. The method was immunoSEQ multiplex PCR; TCRdb's version includes in-frame clones alone and lacks a portion of them. The table lists tens of thousands of clones, around nine tenths of them singletons. The sequencing here drew on peripheral blood mononuclear cells (PBMCs), taken before the fourth cycle of nivolumab. These receptors were collected from a human donor with classical Hodgkin lymphoma.

This clone was detected only a few times. This sequence joins TRBV10-3 and TRBJ1-2; D is possibly TRBD1 (6 bases). V lost 11 bases and J lost 0, with 16 bases in between. CDR1 ENHRY and CDR2 SYGVKD come from the germline V gene. The CDR3 has 14 amino acids. Here the CDR3 DNA reads TGTGCCGTAAGATCCGGGACACCTAACTATGGCTACACCTTC. This codes for CAVRSGTPNYGYTF.

This clone has a single count. The gene calls are TRBV5-1 and TRBJ2-3; D is undetermined. Germline loops: CDR1 SGHRS, CDR2 YFSETQ. V was clipped by 3 bases and J by 3 bases, with 20 bases between them. There are 17 residues in the CDR3. The CDR3 bases are TGCGCCAGCAGCTCTGCCTCCGATGAATCCTGGACAGATACGCAGTATTTT. This translates into CASSSASDESWTDTQYF.

The sample holds a few counts of this clone. The rearrangement joins TRBV19 to TRBJ1-2; 8 bases map to TRBD1. Trimming removed 0 bases from V and 4 bases from J; junction bases left unmatched: 4. Germline CDR1 is LNHDA and CDR2 is SQIVND (reference sequence). The CDR3 has 15 residues. CDR3 bases: TGTGCCAGTAGTATAGATCGGGACAGGTTCTATGGCTACACCTTC. It yields the protein CASSIDRDRFYGYTF.

The rearrangement joins TRBV10-2 to TRBJ2-7; TRBD2 might be the D (6 bases). Germline-derived CDR1 and CDR2 are WSHSY and SAAADI. The V end was cut by 5 bases, the J end by 0 bases, with 11 bases between. The CDR3 is 14 amino acids. The CDR3: CASSYGGASYEQYF. CDR3 coding DNA: TGCGCCAGCAGTTACGGCGGGGCCTCCTACGAGCAGTACTTC.

This clone appeared a single time. The same CDR3 is also encoded by other DNA sequences in this sample. J is TRBJ1-5 and V is TRBV12-5, with TRBD1 matching 10 bases. Germline V gives CDR1 LGHNT, CDR2 FRNRAP. V lost 7 bases and J lost 6; bases outside the gene matches: 6. The CDR3 sequence is 14 residues long. The CDR3 sequence is CASAFGTGVQPQHF. CDR3 sequence (DNA): TGTGCTAGTGCCTTCGGGACAGGGGTTCAGCCCCAGCATTTT.

This clone has just a few counts. The rearrangement uses TRBV30 and TRBJ1-1, with D possibly matching TRBD1 (6 bases). Germline CDR1 reads GTSNPN; CDR2 reads SVGIG (reference sequence). CDR3 length: 12 residues. The V gene lost 2 bases and the J gene lost 3 bases, with 7 bases spanning the gap. The CDR3 DNA is TGTGCCTGGAGTAACAGGGACACTGAAGCTTTCTTT. Protein: CAWSNRDTEAFF.

The chain employs TRBV29-1 and TRBJ2-1; 9 nucleotides align to TRBD2. The CDR3 has 14 residues. Germline CDR1 SQVTM, CDR2 ANQGSEA. Trimming took 8 bases from V and 3 from J; bases not matched to a gene: 8. The CDR3 loop is CSSRRGGFYNEQFF. The CDR3 DNA reads as TGCAGCTCTAGGCGGGGGGGCTTCTACAATGAGCAGTTCTTC.

V is TRBV19 and J is TRBJ2-3; 7 bases map to TRBD1. J lost 5 bases, V lost 0 bases, and 8 bases had no gene match. CDR1 is LNHDA, CDR2 SQIVND, per germline (reference sequence). The CDR3 totals 16 residues. CDR3 bases: TGTGCCAGTAGTATAGAGGGGGACAGTACAGTAGATACGCAGTATTTT. Translating gives CASSIEGDSTVDTQYF.

The rearrangement uses TRBV27 and TRBJ2-2; D is unclear. CDR3 length: 12 amino acids. V was cut by 9 bases and J by 8 bases, with 13 bases left in between. Germline CDR1 is MNHEY and CDR2 is SMNVEV (reference sequence). The CDR3 region has the DNA TGTGCCAGTCCGAAAACCCGGGGGGAGCTGTTTTTT. It encodes CASPKTRGELFF.

The V call is TRBV10-2, the J call TRBJ2-7, with TRBD2 as a possible D gene (6 bases). This CDR3 has 14 amino acids. Trimming pared 7 bases from V and 4 bases from J, leaving 17 bases between. Germline V CDR1 and CDR2: WSHSY, SAAADI. CDR3 DNA sequence: TGCGCCAGCAATCGGGAGACAGATATATACGAGCAGTACTTC. Translation gives CASNRETDIYEQYF.

The V gene is TRBV9, the J gene TRBJ1-1, with TRBD1 as a possible D gene (5 bases). The CDR3 sequence is 14 residues long. With 1 base removed from V and 0 bases from J, the gap between germline ends came to 7 bases. Looked up from germline, CDR1 is SGDLS and CDR2 is YYNGEE. The CDR3 spells CASSVQGVNTEAFF. CDR3 coding DNA: TGTGCCAGCAGCGTACAGGGAGTGAACACTGAAGCTTTCTTT.

The chain uses TRBV19 and TRBJ2-1, with D possibly being TRBD2 (6 bases). V was clipped by 7 bases and J by 7 bases, with 20 bases between them. The germline CDR1 and CDR2 sequences are LNHDA and SQIVND (reference sequence). There are 15 residues in the CDR3. The CDR3: CASTLLGGATNEQFF. In nucleotides, the CDR3 is TGTGCCAGTACCCTTCTGGGCGGGGCAACAAATGAGCAGTTCTTC.

This clone was detected only a few times. The V gene is TRBV30, the J gene TRBJ2-5, with 10 positions matching TRBD1. The V gene's germline CDR1 is GTSNPN and CDR2 SVGIG (reference sequence). V was pared by 3 bases and J by 5 bases, with 0 bases of the junction left unmatched. CDR3 length: 12 amino acids. CDR3 sequence (DNA): TGTGCCTGGAGGGACAGGGGGGAGACCCAGTACTTC. The encoded protein is CAWRDRGETQYF.

In DNA, the CDR3 is TGTGCCAGCACCGACAGGGGAGGCAATCAGCCCCAGCATTTT. This sequence encodes CASTDRGGNQPQHF. The chain carries TRBV6-5 and TRBJ1-5, with TRBD1 matching 8 bases. J gave up 2 bases and V 7 bases, and 4 bases lay outside the gene matches. Germline lookup yields CDR1 MNHEY and CDR2 SVGAGI. This CDR3 is 14 amino acids long.

This chain uses TRBV27 with TRBJ2-7; 8 positions agree with TRBD1. The germline gives CDR1 MNHEY, CDR2 SMNVEV (reference sequence). The V segment lost 3 bases and the J segment 6 bases; nucleotides outside the gene matches: 4. CDR3 length equals 13 residues. DNA of the CDR3: TGTGCCAGCAGTTTCCAGGGGGCGGGCGAGCAGTACTTC. It translates to CASSFQGAGEQYF.

J is TRBJ2-7 and V is TRBV9; 8 bases fit TRBD2. The V and J ends lost 3 bases and 3 bases, in that order; junction bases with no gene match: 11. Per the germline V gene, CDR1 is SGDLS and CDR2 is YYNGEE. CDR3 length: 16 residues. CDR3 DNA sequence: TGTGCCAGCAGCGCCGGGTCTGCGGGGGGATTCTACGAGCAGTACTTC. It yields the protein CASSAGSAGGFYEQYF.

In regard to this clone: Other DNA variants within this sample encode the same CDR3. The chain carries TRBV6-5 and TRBJ1-6; D ambiguous. From germline, CDR1 is MNHEY and CDR2 SVGAGI. Deletions cut 5 bases from V and 4 bases from J, with 9 bases between. This CDR3 region has 14 residues. As DNA, the CDR3 is TGTGCCAGCAGTAGTCAGACTTATAATTCACCCCTCCACTTT. Residues: CASSSQTYNSPLHF.

The chain carries TRBV28 and TRBJ1-1; D remains ambiguous. The CDR3 is 14 residues long. The V end was cut by 5 bases, the J end by 0 bases, with 10 bases between. Germline V gives CDR1 MDHEN, CDR2 SYDVKM. CDR3 DNA sequence: TGTGCCAGCAGTATCGTCCAAGTGAACACTGAAGCTTTCTTT. Its translation: CASSIVQVNTEAFF. Full variable domain (rest looked up from reference TRBV28 and TRBJ1-1): DVKVTQSSRYLVKRTGEKVFLECVQDMDHENMFWYRQDPGLGLRLIYFSYDVKMKEKGDIPEGYSVSREKKERFSLILESASTNQTSMYLCASSIVQVNTEAFFGQGTRLTVV.

This CDR3 reads CASSIGQRKHNSPLHF. The CDR3 coding sequence is TGTGCCAGCAGCATAGGACAGAGAAAACATAATTCACCCCTCCACTTT. This chain connects TRBV9 to TRBJ1-6; TRBD1 might be the D (6 bases). This CDR3 has 16 amino acids. From germline, CDR1 is SGDLS and CDR2 YYNGEE. V lost 4 bases and J 5 bases, leaving 16 bases between the germline ends.

This chain joins TRBV6-6 and TRBJ1-4; 8 positions agree with TRBD1. The V gene's germline CDR1 is MNHNY and CDR2 SVGAGI (reference sequence). Unmatched junction bases numbered 4, after V lost 6 bases and J lost 4 bases. This CDR3 is built from 14 residues. The CDR3 protein is CASSQGQGNEKLFF. The CDR3 region has the DNA TGTGCCAGCAGCCAAGGACAGGGTAATGAAAAACTGTTTTTT.

The V gene is TRBV29-1, the J gene TRBJ1-2; no clear D. The length of the CDR3 is 13 residues. Germline assignment: CDR1 SQVTM and CDR2 ANQGSEA. Trimming shortened V by 3 bases and J by 4 bases, and 12 bases separated the two germline ends. The CDR3 here is CSVDIQDLYGYTF. DNA of the CDR3: TGCAGCGTTGATATCCAGGACCTCTATGGCTACACCTTC.

The rearrangement uses TRBV12-5 and TRBJ1-5, with TRBD1 identical over 8 bases. Trimming cost V 0 bases and J 1 base; bases outside gene matches: 5. The CDR3 consists of 17 residues. The germline CDR1 and CDR2 sequences are LGHNT and FRNRAP. The CDR3 DNA sequence: TGTGCTAGTGGTTTGGTCCCGGGACAGGTGAGCAATCAGCCCCAGCATTTT. Translation gives CASGLVPGQVSNQPQHF.

V gene TRBV30 combines with J gene TRBJ1-1; TRBD1 matches 8 bases. The CDR3 has 13 amino acids. CDR1 is GTSNPN and CDR2 is SVGIG in the germline V gene (reference sequence). V gave up 2 bases and J gave up 6 bases; unmatched junction bases: 5. The CDR3: CAWSPTGAAEAFF. Written as DNA, the CDR3 is TGTGCCTGGAGTCCGACAGGGGCCGCTGAAGCTTTCTTT.